This record concerns one T cell receptor (beta chain) sequence. The antigen remains undetermined. With each sample, at least 5.5 micrograms of total RNA were extracted. Trimming took off 1 base at V and 0 bases at J, with 3 bases between the two ends. Germline values: CDR1 MGHRA, CDR2 YSYEKL. The CDR3 is 13 amino acids. This sample is part of a study of blood T cells in healthy people across ages. Study-wide results and limits: The study found TCR beta diversity correlated strongly with naive T cell percentage. CMV status of donors was unknown, possibly confounding expanded clonotype changes.

The use of a sample-barcoded 5' primer and a J-beta primer mix characterized a second PCR of 7 to 11 cycles. Each cDNA was tagged by a template-switch adaptor containing 12 random nucleotides. Via MiXCR, TCRdb re-called the 5' RACE reads, giving one row per CDR3 protein. Among 1.2 million to 1.5 million distinct CDR3 sequences listed, around 39% were seen once. The clonotype originates from a woman between 18 and 29 years old in good health. Sequencing was done on a sample of blood. J is TRBJ2-5 and V is TRBV4-1; D unresolved. In nucleotides, the CDR3 is TGCGCCAGCAGCCAAGCCTACCAAGAGACCCAGTACTTC. Its translation: CASSQAYQETQYF.